The source of this TCR beta chain is a study of blood T cell repertoires in COVID-19. Study as a whole: PBMCs, B-cell-depleted T cells, or T cells provided the cDNA or gDNA that made up the material.

Original processing notes: Estimated nucleated cell counts came from reference gene primer amplification. Clones were read by immunoSEQ multiplex PCR, and TCRdb kept only the in-frame ones, dropping some. D and trimming were read from the DNA, whereas the V and J calls and clone size are those reported in that table. The sample consists of about 270,000 clones, under 90% of them appearing once. V was cut by 2 bases and J by 0 bases, with 13 bases left in between. This CDR3 region has 16 residues. Germline V gives CDR1 LNHDA, CDR2 SQIVND (reference sequence). The chain combines TRBV19 with TRBJ1-1; D ambiguous. The sequenced sample consisted of peripheral blood. The clonotype was recovered from a man in his forties or fifties with acute or convalescent COVID-19. The chain's CDR3 is CASSIRREALNTEAFF. The CDR3 region has the DNA TGTGCCAGTAGTATAAGGAGGGAGGCTCTGAACACTGAAGCTTTCTTT.